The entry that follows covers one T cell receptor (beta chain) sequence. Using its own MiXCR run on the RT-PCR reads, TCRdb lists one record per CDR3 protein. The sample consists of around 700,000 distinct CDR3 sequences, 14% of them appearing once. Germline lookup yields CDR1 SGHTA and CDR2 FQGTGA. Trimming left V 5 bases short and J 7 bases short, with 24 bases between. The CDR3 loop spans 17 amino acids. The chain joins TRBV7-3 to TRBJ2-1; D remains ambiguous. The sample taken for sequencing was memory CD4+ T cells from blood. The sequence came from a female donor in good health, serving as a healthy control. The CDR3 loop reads CASSPMFVPGMLNEQFF. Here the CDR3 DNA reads TGTGCCAGCAGCCCAATGTTTGTGCCAGGAATGTTAAATGAGCAGTTCTTC.